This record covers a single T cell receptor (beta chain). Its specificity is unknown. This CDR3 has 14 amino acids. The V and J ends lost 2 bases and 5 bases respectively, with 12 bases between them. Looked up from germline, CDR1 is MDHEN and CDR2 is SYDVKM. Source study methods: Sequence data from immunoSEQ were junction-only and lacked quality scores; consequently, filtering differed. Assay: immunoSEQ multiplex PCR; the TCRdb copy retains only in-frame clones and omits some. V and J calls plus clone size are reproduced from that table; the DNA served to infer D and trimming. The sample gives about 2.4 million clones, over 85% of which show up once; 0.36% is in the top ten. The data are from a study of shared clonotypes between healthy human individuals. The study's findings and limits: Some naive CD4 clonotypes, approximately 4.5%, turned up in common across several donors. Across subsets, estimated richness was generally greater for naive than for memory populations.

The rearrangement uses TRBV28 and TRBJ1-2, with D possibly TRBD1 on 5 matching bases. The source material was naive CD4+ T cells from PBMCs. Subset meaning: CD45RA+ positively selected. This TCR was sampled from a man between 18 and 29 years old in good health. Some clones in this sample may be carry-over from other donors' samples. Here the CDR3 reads CASSLIGGEYGYTF. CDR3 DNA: TGTGCCAGCAGTTTAATTGGGGGGGAGTATGGCTACACCTTC.